Only a few counts were recorded for the clone carrying this T cell receptor beta chain. In TCRdb, the 5' RACE reads were re-called with MiXCR into one record per CDR3 protein. This sample has roughly 93,000 distinct CDR3 sequences; roughly 14% occur once, and the top ten carry 0.58%. The ends were cut back, 1 base at V and 8 bases at J, with 10 bases in the middle. In germline, CDR1 is SGDLS, CDR2 YYNGEE. The CDR3 totals 13 residues. This entry belongs to a study of early T cells in non-severe SARS-CoV-2 infection. Sequenced sample: whole blood. The chain links TRBV9 to TRBJ2-1, with D possibly being TRBD2 (5 bases). This clonotype was obtained from an adult who was a healthcare worker with PCR-confirmed SARS-CoV-2 infection or an uninfected control (not recorded which). The CDR3 DNA is TGTGCCAGCAGCGTACTAGCAGCGGATGAGCAGTTCTTC. Protein sequence: CASSVLAADEQFF.